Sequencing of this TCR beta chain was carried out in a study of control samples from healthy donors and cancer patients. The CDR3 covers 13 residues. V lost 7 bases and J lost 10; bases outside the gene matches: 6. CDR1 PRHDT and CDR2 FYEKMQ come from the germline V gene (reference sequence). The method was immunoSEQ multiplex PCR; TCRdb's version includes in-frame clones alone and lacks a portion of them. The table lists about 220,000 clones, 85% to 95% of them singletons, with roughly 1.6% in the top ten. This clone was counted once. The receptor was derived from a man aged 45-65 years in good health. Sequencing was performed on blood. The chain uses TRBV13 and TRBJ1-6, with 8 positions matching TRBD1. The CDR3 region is CASTSGTGSPLHF. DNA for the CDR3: TGTGCCAGCACCTCCGGGACAGGATCACCCCTCCACTTT.